These T cell receptor beta chains were read from a single sample in a study of cytomegalovirus exposure and HLA in healthy donors. Generated by immunoSEQ multiplex PCR, the TCRdb table keeps only in-frame clones and is missing some. The profile shows 200,000 or so clones, around nine tenths of them singletons. The source material was PBMCs. The source is a woman aged 18-29 years in good health and CMV-seronegative. CDR3s include the opening cysteine and the closing phenylalanine or tryptophan. Fields, in order: J gene, clone size, V gene, D gene, CDR3 protein, CDR3 DNA. D genes are given only for firm matches. The size field is filled for only some rows; it gives once, few, many or a size class.

TRBJ2-2 - TRBV4-1 - CASSRGLVGELFF TGCGCCAGCAGCCGGGGACTGGTCGGGGAGCTGTTTTTT
TRBJ2-7 - TRBV11-3 TRBD1 CASSPGTGTGLPYEQYF TGTGCCAGCAGCCCCGGAACCGGGACAGGGTTACCCTACGAGCAGTACTTC
TRBJ2-2 - TRBV5-4 - CASSPRNTGELFF TGTGCCAGCAGCCCCCGGAACACCGGGGAGCTGTTTTTT
TRBJ2-1 - TRBV28 TRBD2 CASSFSTGGSYNEQFF TGTGCCAGCAGTTTTTCGACGGGGGGCTCCTACAATGAGCAGTTCTTC
TRBJ1-5 few TRBV5-4 - CASSLQGEDQPQHF TGTGCCAGCAGCTTACAGGGAGAGGATCAGCCCCAGCATTTT
TRBJ2-1 - TRBV19 - CASSIFRESSEQFF TGTGCCAGTAGTATCTTCAGGGAATCTTCTGAGCAGTTCTTC
TRBJ1-1 - TRBV6-6 - CASSPPGTPMNTEAFF TGTGCCAGCAGTCCCCCCGGGACACCCATGAACACTGAAGCTTTCTTT
TRBJ1-5 - TRBV5-6 - CASSVGDFGSNQPQHF TGTGCCAGCAGCGTAGGGGATTTTGGGAGCAATCAGCCCCAGCATTTT
TRBJ2-7 - TRBV7-9 - CASSPHSYEQYF TGTGCCAGCAGCCCCCACAGCTACGAGCAGTACTTC
TRBJ2-2 - TRBV5-1 TRBD2 CASSSLAGGGSGELFF TGCGCCAGCAGCTCTCTAGCGGGAGGCGGTTCCGGGGAGCTGTTTTTT
TRBJ2-2 - TRBV4-2 - CASSQEGVNTGELFF TGTGCCAGCAGCCAAGAAGGAGTTAACACCGGGGAGCTGTTTTTT
TRBJ1-1 - TRBV27 - CASSPPGGNTEAFF TGTGCCAGCAGTCCTCCGGGGGGGAACACTGAAGCTTTCTTT
TRBJ2-1 - TRBV7-6 TRBD1 CASSTRQGSSYNEQFF TGTGCCAGCAGCACACGACAGGGGAGCTCCTACAATGAGCAGTTCTTC
TRBJ2-7 - TRBV18 TRBD2 CASSLTTSGSDEQYF TGTGCCAGCTCACTTACCACTAGCGGGAGTGACGAGCAGTACTTC
TRBJ1-2 - TRBV6-1 - CASSVDGQNYGYTF TGTGCCAGCAGTGTTGATGGCCAGAACTATGGCTACACCTTC